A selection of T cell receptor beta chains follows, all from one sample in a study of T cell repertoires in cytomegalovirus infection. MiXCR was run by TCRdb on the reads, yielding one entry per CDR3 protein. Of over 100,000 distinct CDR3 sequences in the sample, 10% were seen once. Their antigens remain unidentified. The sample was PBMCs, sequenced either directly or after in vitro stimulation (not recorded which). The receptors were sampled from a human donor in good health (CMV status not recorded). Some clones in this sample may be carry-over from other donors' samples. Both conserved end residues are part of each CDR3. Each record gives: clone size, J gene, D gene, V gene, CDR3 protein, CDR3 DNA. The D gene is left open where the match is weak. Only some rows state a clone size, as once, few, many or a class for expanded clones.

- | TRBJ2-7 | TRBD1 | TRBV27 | CASSLLPGQGTYEQYF | TGTGCCAGCAGTTTACTTCCGGGACAGGGAACCTACGAGCAGTACTTC
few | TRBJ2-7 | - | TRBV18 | CASSTPSYEQYF | TGTGCCAGCTCGACTCCCTCCTACGAGCAGTACTTC
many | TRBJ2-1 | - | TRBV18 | CASSPSYPEQFF | TGTGCCAGCTCACCGTCGTACCCGGAGCAGTTCTTC
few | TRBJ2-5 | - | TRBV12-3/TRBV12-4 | CASSFFGQTQETQYF | TGTGCCAGCAGTTTTTTTGGGCAGACCCAAGAGACCCAGTACTTC
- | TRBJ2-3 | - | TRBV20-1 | CSAVKASATDTQYF | TGCAGTGCTGTTAAGGCTTCGGCCACAGATACGCAGTATTTT
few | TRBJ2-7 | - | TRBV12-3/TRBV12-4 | CASTPWVGRKGIAYEQYF | TGTGCCAGCACCCCTTGGGTGGGGAGGAAGGGAATTGCCTACGAGCAGTACTTC
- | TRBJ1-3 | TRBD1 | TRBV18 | CASSTIQGFSGNTIYF | TGTGCCAGCTCAACAATACAGGGGTTCTCTGGAAACACCATATATTTT
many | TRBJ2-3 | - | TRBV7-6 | CASSLSLADTQCF | TGTGCCAGCAGCTTATCCCTCGCAGATACGCAGTGTTTT
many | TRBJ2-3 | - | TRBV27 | CASSLGGTDTQYF | TGTGCCAGCAGTTTGGGGGGCACAGATACGCAGTATTTT
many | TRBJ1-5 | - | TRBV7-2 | CASSFQGKPQHF | TGTGCCAGCAGCTTCCAGGGTAAGCCCCAGCATTTT
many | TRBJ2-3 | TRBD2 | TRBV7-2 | CASSRRTSGRDTQYF | TGTGCCAGCAGCAGAAGGACTAGCGGGAGGGATACGCAGTATTTT
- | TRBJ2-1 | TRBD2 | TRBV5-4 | CASSPQTSGGREFF | TGTGCCAGCAGCCCTCAGACTAGCGGGGGGAGAGAGTTCTTC
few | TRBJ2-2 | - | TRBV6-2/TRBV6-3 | CASSHLSKNTGELFF | TGTGCCAGCAGTCACCTTTCCAAGAACACCGGGGAGCTGTTTTTT
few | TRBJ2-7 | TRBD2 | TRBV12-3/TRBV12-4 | CASSSGLAGQYF | TGTGCCAGCAGTTCCGGACTAGCCGGGCAGTACTTC
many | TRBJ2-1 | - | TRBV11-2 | CASSSRQGGNEQFF | TGTGCCAGCAGCTCCCGCCAGGGCGGCAATGAGCAGTTCTTC
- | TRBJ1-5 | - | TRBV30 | CAWSVGEGQPQHF | TGTGCCTGGAGTGTTGGGGAGGGTCAGCCCCAGCATTTT
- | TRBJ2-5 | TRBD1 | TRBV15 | CATSTRTGSHETQYF | TGTGCCACCAGCACAAGGACAGGGAGCCATGAGACCCAGTACTTC
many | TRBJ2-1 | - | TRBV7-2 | CASSPESENEQFF | TGTGCCAGCAGCCCGGAGTCGGAGAATGAGCAGTTCTTC
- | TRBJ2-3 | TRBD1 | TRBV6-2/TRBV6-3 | CASSPRDRGPPDTQYF | TGTGCCAGCAGCCCCCGGGACAGGGGGCCTCCAGATACGCAGTATTTT
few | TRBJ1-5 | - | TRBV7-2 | CASSLAAGFNQPQHF | TGTGCCAGCAGCTTGGCAGCGGGTTTTAATCAGCCCCAGCATTTT
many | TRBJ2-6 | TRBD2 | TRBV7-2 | CASSWLGGGGANVLTF | TGTGCCAGCAGCTGGTTGGGGGGAGGGGGGGCCAACGTCCTGACTTTC
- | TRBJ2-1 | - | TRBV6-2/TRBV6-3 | CASSLNYNEQFF | TGTGCCAGCAGCCTAAACTACAATGAGCAGTTCTTC
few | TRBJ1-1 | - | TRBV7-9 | CASSLRPDGRGTEAFF | TGTGCCAGCAGCTTACGACCGGACGGGCGCGGCACTGAAGCTTTCTTT
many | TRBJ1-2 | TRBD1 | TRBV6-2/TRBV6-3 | CASSPGQGTGGYTF | TGTGCCAGCAGTCCGGGACAGGGAACTGGCGGCTACACCTTC
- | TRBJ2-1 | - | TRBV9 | CASSVVGSEQFF | TGTGCCAGCAGCGTAGTAGGTAGTGAGCAGTTCTTC
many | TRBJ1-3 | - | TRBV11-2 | CASSLFGSSGNTIYF | TGTGCCAGCAGCTTATTCGGTTCCTCTGGAAACACCATATATTTT
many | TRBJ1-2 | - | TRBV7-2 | CASSLTPGQVRYGYTF | TGTGCCAGCAGCTTAACGCCAGGCCAGGTCCGCTATGGCTACACCTTC
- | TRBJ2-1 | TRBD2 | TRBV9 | CASSVDGRGWNEQFF | TGTGCCAGCAGCGTAGACGGGAGGGGGTGGAATGAGCAGTTCTTC
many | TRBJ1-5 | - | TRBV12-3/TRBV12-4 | CASSLGTNSNQPQHF | TGTGCCAGCAGTTTAGGGACGAATAGCAATCAGCCCCAGCATTTT
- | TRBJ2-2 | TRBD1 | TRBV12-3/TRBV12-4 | CASSLGQGGTGELFF | TGTGCCAGCAGTCTGGGACAGGGTGGAACCGGGGAGCTGTTTTTT
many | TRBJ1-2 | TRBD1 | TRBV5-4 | CASSRQGPYGYTF | TGTGCCAGCAGCCGACAGGGCCCCTATGGCTACACCTTC
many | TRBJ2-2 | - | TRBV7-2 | CASSTRPASVTGELFF | TGTGCCAGCAGCACGAGACCGGCCTCAGTCACCGGGGAGCTGTTTTTT
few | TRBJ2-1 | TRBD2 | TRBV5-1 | CASTLGGLAGGPSDEQFF | TGCGCCAGCACCCTGGGGGGACTAGCGGGAGGACCCTCCGATGAGCAGTTCTTC
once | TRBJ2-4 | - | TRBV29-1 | CSVDGGAKNIQYF | TGCAGCGTTGACGGGGGTGCCAAAAACATTCAGTACTTC
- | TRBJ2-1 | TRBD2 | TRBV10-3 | CAISRLAGKDNEQFF | TGTGCCATCAGTCGACTAGCGGGAAAAGACAATGAGCAGTTCTTC
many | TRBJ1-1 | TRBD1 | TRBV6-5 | CASSYRAGGGTEAFF | TGTGCCAGCAGTTACAGGGCAGGGGGCGGAACTGAAGCTTTCTTT
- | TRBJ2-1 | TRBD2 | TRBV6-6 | CASSPSGRAAYNEQFF | TGTGCCAGCAGCCCTAGCGGGAGGGCCGCCTACAATGAGCAGTTCTTC
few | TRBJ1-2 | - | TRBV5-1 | CASSVAGTKRGYTF | TGCGCCAGCAGTGTAGCGGGGACGAAGAGAGGCTACACCTTC
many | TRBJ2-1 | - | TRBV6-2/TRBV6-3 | CASSLGDNEQFF | TGTGCCAGCAGTCTAGGAGACAATGAGCAGTTCTTC
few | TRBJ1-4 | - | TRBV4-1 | CASSPENRVEEKLFF | TGCGCCAGCAGCCCGGAGAACAGGGTGGAAGAAAAACTGTTTTTT
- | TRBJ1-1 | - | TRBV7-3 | CASRARGAATEAFF | TGTGCCAGCAGGGCCCGAGGTGCGGCCACTGAAGCTTTCTTT
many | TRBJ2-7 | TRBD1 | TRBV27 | CASSPTDRSVLREQYF | TGTGCCAGCAGCCCCACGGACAGGTCCGTCTTGCGCGAGCAGTACTTC
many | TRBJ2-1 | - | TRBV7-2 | CASTEKKSYNEQFF | TGTGCCAGTACCGAAAAGAAATCCTACAATGAGCAGTTCTTC
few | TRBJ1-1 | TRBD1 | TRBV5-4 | CASSPNQGAPTEAFF | TGTGCCAGCAGCCCGAATCAGGGGGCGCCGACTGAAGCTTTCTTT
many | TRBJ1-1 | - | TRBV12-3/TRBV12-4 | CASSQGPVAEAFF | TGTGCCAGCAGCCAAGGGCCGGTCGCTGAAGCTTTCTTT
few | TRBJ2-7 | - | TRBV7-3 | CASSLSQSSYEQYF | TGTGCCAGCAGCTTAAGCCAGAGCTCCTACGAGCAGTACTTC
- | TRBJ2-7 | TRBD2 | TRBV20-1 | CSANLAGAVEQYF | TGCAGTGCTAATCTAGCGGGAGCGGTCGAGCAGTACTTC
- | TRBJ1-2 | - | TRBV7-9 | CASSLAGDGYTF | TGTGCCAGCAGCTTAGCGGGGGATGGCTACACCTTC
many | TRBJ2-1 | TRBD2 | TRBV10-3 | CATMTISGTSGISSSYNEQFF | TGTGCCACTATGACTATCTCCGGGACTAGCGGGATTAGCAGCTCCTACAATGAGCAGTTCTTC
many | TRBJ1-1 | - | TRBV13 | CASSLWSANTEAFF | TGTGCCAGCAGCTTATGGTCAGCCAACACTGAAGCTTTCTTT
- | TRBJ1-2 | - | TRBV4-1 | CASSQEGARGYTF | TGCGCCAGCAGCCAAGAGGGGGCGCGTGGCTACACCTTC
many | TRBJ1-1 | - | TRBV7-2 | CASSVTRGVAEAFF | TGTGCCAGCAGTGTGACGAGGGGTGTCGCTGAAGCTTTCTTT
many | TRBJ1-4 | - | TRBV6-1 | CASSGRMGHFEKLFF | TGTGCCAGCAGTGGACGGATGGGACATTTCGAAAAACTGTTTTTT
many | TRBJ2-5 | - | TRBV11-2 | CASSPGDGEAAQETQYF | TGTGCCAGCAGCCCGGGGGATGGGGAAGCCGCTCAAGAGACCCAGTACTTC
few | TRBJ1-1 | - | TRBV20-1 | CSASHFTARRLNTEAFF | TGCAGTGCTAGTCATTTTACAGCCAGAAGGCTGAACACTGAAGCTTTCTTT
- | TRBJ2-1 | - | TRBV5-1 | CASSLNSNNEQFF | TGCGCCAGCAGCTTAAACAGTAACAATGAGCAGTTCTTC
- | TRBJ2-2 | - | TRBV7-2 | CASSLLATNTGELFF | TGTGCCAGCAGCTTGCTAGCGACGAACACCGGGGAGCTGTTTTTT
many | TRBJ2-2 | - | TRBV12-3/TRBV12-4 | CASSPTLAGLNTGELFF | TGTGCCAGCAGTCCAACCTTAGCCGGGCTAAACACCGGGGAGCTGTTTTTT
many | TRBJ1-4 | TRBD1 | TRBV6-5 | CASSYGTDGELFF | TGTGCCAGCAGTTACGGGACAGATGGTGAACTGTTTTTT